Each of the 30 T cell receptor beta chains below was sequenced from the same sample in a study of shared clonotypes between healthy human individuals. Sequencing was performed with immunoSEQ multiplex PCR; in TCRdb, only in-frame clones are kept and a portion is missing. The sample has some 2.1 million clones; roughly 95% are singletons. Material: naive CD4+ T cells sorted from blood. Regarding subset: CD45RA+ positively selected. The source of these receptors is a man in his late teens or twenties in good health.

This chain connects TRBV7-9 to TRBJ1-3; D gene unclear. CDR3 length: 15 amino acids. With 6 bases removed from V and 0 bases from J, the gap between germline ends came to 12 bases. Germline values: CDR1 SEHNR, CDR2 FQNEAQ (reference sequence). Written as DNA, the CDR3 is TGTGCCAGCAGTCCCCGGGAGGGCTCTGGAAACACCATATATTTT. It translates to CASSPREGSGNTIYF. Combining the CDR3 with reference TRBV7-9 and TRBJ1-3 gives the whole variable domain DTGVSQNPRHKITKRGQNVTFRCDPISEHNRLYWYRQTLGQGPEFLTYFQNEAQLEKSRLLSDRFSAERPKGSFSTLEIQRTEQGDSAMYLCASSPREGSGNTIYFGEGSWLTVV.

The J gene is TRBJ1-6, the V gene TRBV15; TRBD1 aligns across 8 bases. This CDR3 spans 14 amino acids. With 0 bases clipped from V and 10 bases from J, the junction kept 2 bases outside the gene matches. CDR1 LNHNV and CDR2 YYDKDF come from the germline V gene (reference sequence). The CDR3 spells CATSRDRGPSPLHF. CDR3 in DNA: TGTGCCACCAGCAGAGACAGGGGGCCATCACCCCTCCACTTT. Filled out from reference TRBV15 and TRBJ1-6, the complete variable domain reads DAMVIQNPRYQVTQFGKPVTLSCSQTLNHNVMYWYQQKSSQAPKLLFHYYDKDFNNEADTPDNFQSRRPNTSFCFLDIRSPGLGDTAMYLCATSRDRGPSPLHFGNGTRLTVT.

The chain employs TRBV7-8 and TRBJ1-4; possibly TRBD1 for D (5 bases). Germline V gene data show CDR1 as SGHVS and CDR2 as FQNEAQ. Trimming removed 6 bases from V and 6 bases from J, with 14 bases in between. CDR3 length: 14 residues. The CDR3 nucleotides read TGTGCCAGCAGAGTTGCGGGGCTTTATGAAAAACTGTTTTTT. It yields the protein CASRVAGLYEKLFF.

The genes are TRBV2 and TRBJ2-7; 14 bases match TRBD2. Trimming at V came to 9 bases and at J to 5 bases, leaving 6 bases not matched to a gene. Germline V gene data show CDR1 as SNHLY and CDR2 as FYNNEI. The CDR3 is 14 residues long. As DNA, the CDR3 is TGTGCCAGGGGGGGACTAGCGGGAGTCCACGAGCAGTACTTC. Protein: CARGGLAGVHEQYF.

V and J are TRBV7-2 and TRBJ2-5; D ambiguous. This CDR3 is built from 12 residues. V was pared by 5 bases and J by 4 bases, with 8 bases between. CDR1 is SGHTA, CDR2 FQGNSA, per germline. The CDR3 nucleotides read TGTGCCAGCAGCCGCCTCGGAGAGACCCAGTACTTC. Amino acid sequence: CASSRLGETQYF.

The gene calls are TRBV2 and TRBJ1-4, with D possibly TRBD1 on 5 matching bases. V dropped 4 bases and J dropped 0 bases, with 15 bases sitting between them. Germline values: CDR1 SNHLY, CDR2 FYNNEI. CDR3 length: 17 residues. CDR3 protein: CASSVLGLQATNEKLFF. CDR3 nucleotide sequence: TGTGCCAGCAGTGTCTTGGGACTGCAAGCAACTAATGAAAAACTGTTTTTT.

J is TRBJ1-1 and V is TRBV6-1; 7 nucleotides line up with TRBD1. Germline-derived CDR1 and CDR2 are MNHNS and SASEGT. The CDR3 is 15 amino acids. J was trimmed by 4 bases and V by 7 bases; bases with no gene match: 12. Here the CDR3 DNA reads TGTGCCAGCACTAGCAGTAGGGGGCCAAGCACTGAAGCTTTCTTT. The encoded protein is CASTSSRGPSTEAFF.

The V gene is TRBV10-3, the J gene TRBJ2-7; D is unresolved. Germline-derived CDR1 and CDR2 are ENHRY and SYGVKD. The V end lost 6 bases, the J end lost 4 bases, and 10 bases lay between the germline ends. The CDR3 is 12 residues long. CDR3 DNA: TGTGCCATCAGGTCCGTCTCATACGAGCAGTACTTC. Amino acids: CAIRSVSYEQYF.

Regarding this clone: Other DNA sequences in the same sample also yield this CDR3. V is TRBV19 and J is TRBJ2-7; 7 positions match TRBD1. The CDR3 is 13 residues long. CDR1 is LNHDA, CDR2 SQIVND, per germline (reference sequence). The trim removed 6 bases at V and 2 bases at J, leaving 4 bases unmatched. This chain's CDR3 is CASRGDRTYEQYF. As DNA, the CDR3 is TGTGCCAGTAGAGGGGACAGAACCTACGAGCAGTACTTC.

The genes are TRBV10-1 and TRBJ2-7; D may be TRBD1 or TRBD2 (5 bases each). Germline V gene sequence: CDR1 WNHNN, CDR2 SYGVQD (reference sequence). The CDR3 extends over 14 amino acids. V was cut by 5 bases and J by 6 bases, with 17 bases left in between. The CDR3 bases are TGCGCCAGCAGTAGCACGAGGGGCCCCCTCGAGCAGTACTTC. Translated, it gives CASSSTRGPLEQYF.

The chain employs TRBV28 and TRBJ1-4, with D perhaps TRBD1 (5 bases). The CDR3 has 14 amino acids. Germline V gene sequence: CDR1 MDHEN, CDR2 SYDVKM. V lost 3 bases, J lost 13 bases, and 18 bases lay in between. CDR3 DNA: TGTGCCAGCAGTTTGGGTCCGGACACCGGGGGACTGTTTTTT. This gives the protein CASSLGPDTGGLFF.

This rearrangement joins TRBV5-4 to TRBJ1-3; possibly TRBD1 for D (5 bases). This CDR3 is built from 18 residues. Trimming cost V 3 bases and J 3 bases, with 22 bases left between them. Germline lookup yields CDR1 SGHNT and CDR2 YYREEE (reference sequence). The DNA of the CDR3 is TGTGCCAGCAGCTCGGGACCCCCTGAGTCCCCTGTTGGAAACACCATATATTTT. It codes for CASSSGPPESPVGNTIYF.

This clone was found once. This sequence joins TRBV28 and TRBJ2-3; D remains unclear. The CDR3 spans 14 residues. With 7 bases removed from V and 2 bases from J, the gap between germline ends came to 13 bases. Germline V gene lookup returns CDR1 MDHEN and CDR2 SYDVKM. CDR3 sequence: CASTLPGPTDTQYF. DNA of the CDR3: TGTGCCAGCACCCTACCAGGACCCACAGATACGCAGTATTTT.

The chain joins TRBV7-3 to TRBJ2-5; 7 nucleotides line up with TRBD1. CDR3 length: 16 residues. Trimming took 7 bases from V and 7 from J; bases not matched to a gene: 18. Germline V lookup: CDR1 SGHTA, CDR2 FQGTGA. DNA for the CDR3: TGTGCCAGCACCGAGCCTCGGACAGGTTGGGTAGGGACCCAGTACTTC. It yields the protein CASTEPRTGWVGTQYF.

V is TRBV29-1 and J is TRBJ2-7; D is perhaps TRBD1 (6 bases). The germline V gene has CDR1 SQVTM and CDR2 ANQGSEA. The CDR3 totals 12 residues. Trimming cost V 7 bases and J 6 bases, with 16 bases left between them. The CDR3 region has the DNA TGCAGCGGAACGGCAGGGGCCGGCGAGCAGTACTTC. This translates into CSGTAGAGEQYF.

This clone was recorded only once. The genes are TRBV14 and TRBJ2-3, with D maybe TRBD2 (7 bases). Per the germline V gene, CDR1 is SGHDN and CDR2 is FVKESK. Trimming stripped 3 bases from V and 3 bases from J, with 13 bases between. CDR3 length equals 15 residues. The CDR3 DNA follows: TGTGCCAGCAGCCACTCAGGGAGGGGGACAGATACGCAGTATTTT. This codes for CASSHSGRGTDTQYF.

This clone occurred a few times. The same CDR3 can be traced to other DNA sequences in this sample. The chain recombines TRBV6-5 with TRBJ2-3, with D uncertain. Germline CDR1 is MNHEY and CDR2 is SVGAGI. CDR3 length: 12 amino acids. Trimming removed 4 bases at V and 0 bases at J, with 2 bases between. CDR3 residues: CASSSSTDTQYF. The CDR3 DNA sequence: TGTGCCAGCAGTTCCAGCACAGATACGCAGTATTTT.

The chain carries TRBV6-6 and TRBJ2-5; 15 bases map to TRBD2. CDR1 is MNHNY, CDR2 SVGAGI, per germline (reference sequence). V lost 6 bases, J lost 5 bases, and 7 bases stayed unmatched. The CDR3 sequence is 16 residues long. The CDR3 sequence is CASSGTSGRPRETQYF. The CDR3 bases are TGTGCCAGCAGCGGGACTAGCGGGAGGCCCAGGGAGACCCAGTACTTC.

The rearrangement uses TRBV10-2 and TRBJ2-7; D gene uncertain. V was cut by 0 bases and J by 4 bases, with 7 bases left in between. The CDR3 length is 13 residues. The germline V gene has CDR1 WSHSY and CDR2 SAAADI. In DNA, the CDR3 is TGCGCCAGCAGTGAGTCAGGCTCATACGAGCAGTACTTC. Amino acids: CASSESGSYEQYF.

This chain joins TRBV6-4 and TRBJ2-3; D ambiguous. The CDR3 extends over 13 amino acids. CDR1 and CDR2 from the germline V gene are MRHNA and SNTAGT. V gave up 4 bases and J gave up 5 bases, with 10 bases separating them. The CDR3 region is CASSGGVGDTQYF. In nucleotides, the CDR3 is TGTGCCAGCAGTGGAGGAGTTGGAGATACGCAGTATTTT.

This clone was counted a single time. This rearrangement joins TRBV6-1 to TRBJ2-3; D gene uncertain. Looked up from germline, CDR1 is MNHNS and CDR2 is SASEGT. The CDR3 totals 14 residues. The ends were cut back, 3 bases at V and 0 bases at J, with 7 bases in the middle. CDR3 nucleotides: TGTGCCAGCAGTGAGAGTTTGAGCACAGATACGCAGTATTTT. Its protein is CASSESLSTDTQYF.

The genes are TRBV7-2 and TRBJ2-6, with D hard to call. This CDR3 comprises 15 residues. Looked up from germline, CDR1 is SGHTA and CDR2 is FQGNSA. Trimming cost V 0 bases and J 4 bases, with 7 bases left between them. The CDR3 coding sequence is TGTGCCAGCAGCTTAGCTGGGCCCGGGGCCAACGTCCTGACTTTC. The encoded protein is CASSLAGPGANVLTF.

A remark on this clone: Germline is not matched at one junction end, which may reflect a read error. This rearrangement joins TRBV7-7 to TRBJ2-2; D call uncertain. The CDR3 is 15 residues long. The germline CDR1 and CDR2 sequences are SSHAT and FNYEAQ (reference sequence). CDR3 region: CASSLDWGFTGELFF. CDR3 bases: TGTGCTAGCAGCTTAGACTGGGGATTCACCGGGGAGCTGTTTTTT.

The chain is built from TRBV6-6 and TRBJ1-1; D might be TRBD1 (5 bases). This CDR3 contains 13 residues. V lost 6 bases to trimming and J lost 4 bases, with 12 bases between them. Germline CDR1 reads MNHNY; CDR2 reads SVGAGI (reference sequence). The DNA for the CDR3 is TGTGCCAGCAGATCTCAGGGTGGCACTGAAGCTTTCTTT. Its translation is CASRSQGGTEAFF.

In its sample, this clone was seen many times. J is TRBJ2-5 and V is TRBV10-3, with TRBD2 matching 9 bases. The CDR3 is 15 residues long. V gave up 2 bases and J gave up 1 base; unmatched junction bases: 2. From germline, CDR1 is ENHRY and CDR2 SYGVKD. The CDR3 loop reads CAISEPGLAQETQYF. The DNA of the CDR3 is TGTGCCATCAGTGAGCCGGGACTAGCCCAAGAGACCCAGTACTTC.

This clone was picked up a small number of times. V is TRBV18 and J is TRBJ1-5, with D possibly matching TRBD1 (6 bases). CDR1 and CDR2 (germline): KGHSH, LQKENI. The V end lost 2 bases, the J end lost 1 base, and 12 bases lay between the germline ends. The CDR3 covers 16 residues. DNA for the CDR3: TGTGCCAGCTCACCAGGGGGCCCGCGGAGCAATCAGCCCCAGCATTTT. It specifies CASSPGGPRSNQPQHF.

J is TRBJ2-1 and V is TRBV6-1; D gene unclear. V dropped 2 bases and J dropped 10 bases, with 12 bases sitting between them. Germline V lookup: CDR1 MNHNS, CDR2 SASEGT. The CDR3 has 13 residues. CDR3: CASSEPGLGEQFF. CDR3 nucleotides: TGTGCCAGCAGTGAACCGGGCCTCGGGGAGCAGTTCTTC.

V usage is TRBV15 and J usage is TRBJ1-5; 7 nucleotides align to TRBD1. CDR3 length: 15 amino acids. Losses at the gene ends were 6 bases for V and 0 bases for J; bases not matched to a gene: 5. The V gene's germline CDR1 is LNHNV and CDR2 YYDKDF (reference sequence). This chain's CDR3 is CATSGTADSNQPQHF. CDR3 sequence (DNA): TGTGCCACCAGTGGGACAGCGGATAGCAATCAGCCCCAGCATTTT.

V and J are TRBV30 and TRBJ2-3; D gene ambiguous. Germline V gene lookup returns CDR1 GTSNPN and CDR2 SVGIG (reference sequence). Trimming left V 2 bases short and J 4 bases short, with 10 bases between. This CDR3 contains 13 residues. DNA for the CDR3: TGTGCCTGGAGTAAGACTCCCGCAGATACGCAGTATTTT. Translation: CAWSKTPADTQYF.

The chain joins TRBV7-9 to TRBJ2-2; TRBD1 agrees at 7 bases. V lost 6 bases, J lost 1 base, and 5 bases stayed unmatched. Germline-derived CDR1 and CDR2 are SEHNR and FQNEAQ (reference sequence). CDR3 length equals 15 residues. The CDR3 nucleotides read TGTGCCAGCAGTTCCGGGACAGTGAACACCGGGGAGCTGTTTTTT. The encoded protein is CASSSGTVNTGELFF.